A selection of T cell receptor beta chains follows, all from one sample in a study of CD8+ T cells in alopecia areata. TCRdb's table, derived via immunoSEQ multiplex PCR, lists solely in-frame clones and lacks some. Among more than 95,000 clones listed, less than 75% were seen once. The sequenced sample was CD8+ T cells sorted from blood, obtained at week 4, from a patient treated with tofacitinib. All receptors derive from a human donor with alopecia areata. Both conserved end residues are part of each CDR3. Each record gives: CDR3 protein, CDR3 DNA, J gene, clone size, D gene, V gene. The D gene is left open where the match is weak. Size is omitted from some rows. Given values are once, few, many or a class for expanded clones.

CASSLREMNTEAFF,TGTGCCAGCAGCTTAAGGGAGATGAACACTGAAGCTTTCTTT,TRBJ1-1,-,-,TRBV7-8
CASSPTSGDGETQYF,TGTGCCAGCAGCCCGACTAGCGGGGACGGAGAGACCCAGTACTTC,TRBJ2-5,-,TRBD2,TRBV9
CSAWDIKNIQYF,TGCAGCGCTTGGGACATCAAAAACATTCAGTACTTC,TRBJ2-4,-,-,TRBV29-1
CSVEGRARLYTQYF,TGCAGCGTTGAAGGACGGGCACGGTTATATACGCAGTATTTT,TRBJ2-3,-,-,TRBV29-1
CSVAGLAELTTDTQYF,TGCAGCGTTGCGGGACTAGCGGAACTAACCACAGATACGCAGTATTTT,TRBJ2-3,-,TRBD2,TRBV29-1
CSATGGEQYF,TGCAGCGCGACGGGTGGCGAGCAGTACTTC,TRBJ2-7,-,-,TRBV29-1
CASSSAGQGIGETQYF,TGTGCCAGCAGTTCCGCGGGACAGGGTATCGGGGAGACCCAGTACTTC,TRBJ2-5,-,TRBD1,TRBV28
CASSQEDSDNQPQHF,TGTGCCAGCAGCCAAGAGGACAGCGACAATCAGCCCCAGCATTTT,TRBJ1-5,few,-,TRBV4-2
CASSPTGAYEQYF,TGTGCCAGCAGCCCGACAGGGGCCTACGAGCAGTACTTC,TRBJ2-7,few,TRBD1,TRBV7-6
CASSLKGDEKLFF,TGTGCCAGCAGCTTGAAAGGGGATGAAAAACTGTTTTTT,TRBJ1-4,once,-,TRBV5-4
CASSLLSGDEAFF,TGTGCCAGCAGTTTATTATCCGGGGATGAAGCTTTCTTT,TRBJ1-1,-,-,TRBV27
CASTRQGDEQYF,TGTGCCAGCACAAGACAGGGGGACGAGCAGTACTTC,TRBJ2-7,-,TRBD1,TRBV7-9
CASSQDRGNQETQYF,TGCGCCAGCAGCCAAGATAGGGGAAATCAAGAGACCCAGTACTTC,TRBJ2-5,-,-,TRBV4-3
CSVLTGQSPFDEQYF,TGCAGCGTGCTAACCGGACAGTCCCCTTTCGACGAGCAGTACTTC,TRBJ2-7,-,-,TRBV29-1
CACDRGQNTEAFF,TGTGCCTGCGACAGGGGGCAAAACACTGAAGCTTTCTTT,TRBJ1-1,-,TRBD1,TRBV30
CASTSTGDQETQYF,TGTGCCAGCACCTCGACCGGGGACCAAGAGACCCAGTACTTC,TRBJ2-5,once,-,TRBV13
CASSLAGPYEQYF,TGTGCCAGCAGTTTGGCAGGGCCCTACGAGCAGTACTTC,TRBJ2-7,-,-,TRBV27
CASRALYGYTF,TGTGCCAGCCGGGCCTTATATGGCTACACCTTC,TRBJ1-2,once,-,TRBV2
CASSRDLETQYF,TGTGCCTCGTCCAGGGATCTGGAGACCCAGTACTTC,TRBJ2-5,few,-,TRBV27
CASSAGVTEAFF,TGTGCCAGCAGCGCAGGGGTCACTGAAGCTTTCTTT,TRBJ1-1,-,-,TRBV7-9
CASSLEARGITEAFF,TGTGCCAGCAGCTTAGAGGCCAGGGGTATCACTGAAGCTTTCTTT,TRBJ1-1,few,-,TRBV7-6
CASSWDRGKEKLFF,TGTGCCAGCAGTTGGGACAGGGGGAAGGAAAAACTGTTTTTT,TRBJ1-4,-,TRBD1,TRBV27
CATSDETSGGANEQFF,TGTGCCACCAGCGACGAGACTAGCGGGGGGGCCAATGAGCAGTTCTTC,TRBJ2-1,-,TRBD2,TRBV15
CASRGRSTGLFNSPLHF,TGTGCCAGCAGAGGACGGTCGACAGGGCTTTTTAATTCACCCCTCCACTTT,TRBJ1-6,once,TRBD1,TRBV2
CASSQDLSGHNQPQHF,TGCGCCAGCAGCCAAGATTTGTCAGGACACAATCAGCCCCAGCATTTT,TRBJ1-5,once,-,TRBV4-3
CATSRADGGFYNEQFF,TGTGCCACCAGCAGAGCCGATGGCGGTTTCTACAATGAGCAGTTCTTC,TRBJ2-1,-,-,TRBV15
CASSSGWTENNSPLHF,TGTGCCAGCAGTTCGGGCTGGACAGAGAATAATTCACCCCTCCACTTT,TRBJ1-6,-,-,TRBV27
CASSFTYEQYF,TGTGCCAGCAGCTTTACCTACGAGCAGTACTTC,TRBJ2-7,few,-,TRBV7-2
CASSLAGELFF,TGTGCCAGCAGCTTGGCCGGGGAGCTGTTTTTT,TRBJ2-2,-,-,TRBV11-2
CASSSNTDTQYF,TGTGCCAGCAGTTCTAACACAGATACGCAGTATTTT,TRBJ2-3,-,-,TRBV27
CASSLDLDQETQYF,TGTGCCAGCAGCTTGGACCTGGACCAAGAGACCCAGTACTTC,TRBJ2-5,-,-,TRBV7-2
CSVTIPATDHRQSPLHF,TGCAGCGTTACAATACCCGCCACGGACCATAGGCAGTCACCCCTCCACTTT,TRBJ1-6,few,-,TRBV29-1
CASSQAVGTNNEQFF,TGCGCCAGCAGCCAAGCGGTCGGGACTAACAATGAGCAGTTCTTC,TRBJ2-1,-,TRBD2,TRBV4-1
CASELQGDIQYF,TGTGCCAGCGAACTACAGGGGGACATTCAGTACTTC,TRBJ2-4,-,TRBD1,TRBV2
CATKVRGATEAFF,TGTGCCACAAAGGTGAGGGGTGCGACTGAAGCTTTCTTT,TRBJ1-1,-,-,TRBV2
CATSRDQGLYGYTF,TGTGCCACCAGCAGAGACCAGGGGCTTTATGGCTACACCTTC,TRBJ1-2,-,-,TRBV15
CAWSTGGTSPLHF,TGTGCCTGGAGCACAGGGGGGACTTCACCCCTCCACTTT,TRBJ1-6,few,TRBD1,TRBV30
CAWSVLLGGGNTEAFF,TGTGCCTGGAGTGTCCTCCTGGGAGGGGGGAACACTGAAGCTTTCTTT,TRBJ1-1,-,-,TRBV30
CSARDHNEQFF,TGCAGTGCTAGAGACCACAATGAGCAGTTCTTC,TRBJ2-1,-,-,TRBV20-1
CASSYPLGVGYTF,TGTGCCAGCAGTTACCCCTTGGGTGTTGGCTACACCTTC,TRBJ1-2,-,-,TRBV6-5
CASVGLAGYSYNEQFF,TGCGCCAGCGTCGGACTAGCGGGGTACTCCTACAATGAGCAGTTCTTC,TRBJ2-1,-,TRBD2,TRBV10-2
CASSSGQGYQPQHF,TGTGCCAGCAGTTCAGGACAGGGGTATCAGCCCCAGCATTTT,TRBJ1-5,few,TRBD1,TRBV27
CASSSTSEQYF,TGTGCCAGCAGCTCAACTAGCGAGCAGTACTTC,TRBJ2-7,once,-,TRBV7-9
CSVEDLTLQGYTF,TGCAGCGTTGAAGATCTAACCCTCCAAGGCTACACCTTC,TRBJ1-2,few,-,TRBV29-1
CSVIRQDTLYGYTF,TGCAGCGTGATTAGACAGGACACACTATATGGCTACACCTTC,TRBJ1-2,few,-,TRBV29-1
CSVDHADTGAYGYTF,TGCAGCGTTGACCACGCTGACACAGGGGCCTATGGCTACACCTTC,TRBJ1-2,-,TRBD1,TRBV29-1
CASSIGVYTEAFF,TGTGCCAGTAGTATAGGAGTGTACACTGAAGCTTTCTTT,TRBJ1-1,-,-,TRBV19
CAWGGQGAPGANVLTF,TGTGCCTGGGGAGGACAGGGGGCACCTGGGGCCAACGTCCTGACTTTC,TRBJ2-6,-,TRBD1,TRBV30
CAWSVNWLPGELFF,TGTGCCTGGAGTGTAAACTGGCTCCCCGGGGAGCTGTTTTTT,TRBJ2-2,-,-,TRBV30
CACYRDYGYTF,TGTGCCTGCTACAGGGACTATGGCTACACCTTC,TRBJ1-2,-,-,TRBV30
CASGGPTTYEQYF,TGTGCCAGCGGGGGCCCCACCACCTACGAGCAGTACTTC,TRBJ2-7,-,-,TRBV7-2
CASSPQGSYGYTF,TGTGCCAGCAGTCCCCAGGGCTCCTATGGCTACACCTTC,TRBJ1-2,few,-,TRBV6-5
CASSLAQTDYEQYF,TGTGCCAGCAGCTTAGCGCAGACCGACTACGAGCAGTACTTC,TRBJ2-7,few,-,TRBV7-9